The present entry profiles one T cell receptor beta chain with its context. Germline loops: CDR1 MNHEY, CDR2 SVGAGI. This CDR3 spans 17 amino acids. V lost 5 bases to trimming and J lost 1 base; unmatched junction nucleotides: 7. This entry belongs to a study of metastatic and nonmetastatic thyroid tumors. As for the study in general: Across blood and tumor or nodule tissue, repertoires from malignant and benign thyroid patients were compared with one another.

TCRdb re-clonotyped the PCR reads via MiXCR. The table includes about 29,000 clones, approximately 17% detected once. Patients had received no treatment of any kind before thyroid surgery. Sequencing was performed on blood. The receptor comes from a female donor with papillary thyroid cancer or a benign thyroid nodule (not recorded which). Some clones in this sample may be carry-over from other donors' samples. The rearrangement links TRBV6-5 to TRBJ2-1; 11 positions match TRBD2. In DNA form, the CDR3 reads TGTGCCAGCAGTCCCGGGACTAGCGGTATATCCTACAATGAGCAGTTCTTC. Protein product: CASSPGTSGISYNEQFF.